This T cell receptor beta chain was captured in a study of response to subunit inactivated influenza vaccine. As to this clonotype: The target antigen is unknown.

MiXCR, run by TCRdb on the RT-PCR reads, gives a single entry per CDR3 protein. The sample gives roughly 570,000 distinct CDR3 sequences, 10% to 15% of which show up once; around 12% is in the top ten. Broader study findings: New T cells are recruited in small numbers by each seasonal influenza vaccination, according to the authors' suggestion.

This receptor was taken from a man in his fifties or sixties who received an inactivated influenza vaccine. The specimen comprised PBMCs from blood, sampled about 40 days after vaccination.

The CDR3 reads CASSPRGTDNQPQHF. The CDR3 nucleotides are TGTGCCAGCAGCCCTCGAGGGACAGACAATCAGCCCCAGCATTTT. V is TRBV16 and J is TRBJ1-5, with 7 bases lining up with TRBD1. The CDR3 has 15 residues. J gave up 3 bases and V 4 bases, and 6 bases lay outside the gene matches. Per the germline V gene, CDR1 is KGHSY and CDR2 is FQNENV.